This T cell receptor (beta chain) was sequenced in a study of vaccination effects on CD4 cells after COVID-19 (dated by TCRdb to between 2021 and 2022). For the wider study: In the ViraFEST assay, PBMC were stimulated with viral peptide pools, and TCR sequencing was then used to find antigen-specific CD4+ T cell clonotypes based on their expansion. Each participant got two doses of an mRNA SARS-CoV-2 vaccine, either BNT162b2 or mRNA-1273. Pre-vaccine samples from a couple of convalescent patients were drawn 16 days and one week before the first dose, 142 and 148 days after COVID-19 diagnosis. Roughly 2 million PBMC per well were cultured in IMDM with about 4.5% human AB serum, about 9.4 IU/ml IL-2 and gentamicin, plus 10 ug/ml peptides. SARS-CoV-2 spike-specific CD4+ TCR repertoires from before and after mRNA vaccination were compared in COVID-19 convalescent patients and in infection-naive vaccine recipients. The full study included ten to eleven COVID-19 convalescent patients and several SARS-CoV-2-naive healthy vaccine recipients. In the study, cultures from other donors were sequenced using the Oncomine TCR Beta short-read assay on an Illumina iSeq 100.

After approximately eleven days of culture, CD4+ T cells were isolated with the EasySep CD4+ T cell isolation kit. PCR-confirmed SARS-CoV-2 infection had occurred in convalescent patients between March and December 2020, before the Alpha, Beta and Delta variants emerged in the United States. On days 3 and 7, half of the culture medium was replaced with fresh IL-2-containing medium. Unless otherwise noted, each peptide stimulation condition was cultured in triplicate wells. Using Ficoll-Paque Plus gradient centrifugation, PBMC were separated from whole blood and then either used fresh or cryopreserved at -140C. The QIAamp micro DNA kit was used to extract genomic DNA from the cultured CD4+ T cells. Broader findings and caveats from the paper: Both infection-induced and vaccine-induced clones contracted markedly at late post-vaccination timepoints, which is consistent with waning T cell responses. The study was limited by a small number of convalescent patients, and early post-infection timepoints were lacking. In convalescent patients, the post-vaccine spike-reactive repertoire consisted mainly of new vaccine-induced clones, largely distinct from infection-induced clones.

The table lists this clone with a few counts. Its antigen is not yet known. No much larger clone exists at a distance of one base, and base qualities are not known. The protocol used for the library was the immunoSEQ multiplex PCR assay. TCR beta CDR3 sequencing was performed on DNA from the cultured, isolated CD4+ T cells. As for the original processing: Non-productive TCR sequences were removed and reads were trimmed to the CDR3 region, keeping CDR3s of at least 7 amino acids. The MANAFEST web app was used to identify antigen-specific clonotypes by comparing expansion in peptide wells with expansion in reference cultures. To be called positive, a clone needed expansion at FDR<0.05 compared with the reference and with all other wells, an odds ratio greater than 5, and a frequency greater than 0.1% in two replicate wells. Clonotypes significantly expanded in SARS-CoV-2 spike wells and in at least one common cold coronavirus spike condition were defined as cross-reactive. CDR3 similarity was assessed by Levenshtein distance with the stringdist R package, and unrooted trees were built with ape in R 3.6.1. TCRdb holds this immuneACCESS table with in-frame rearrangements only. Some clones are missing; in checked studies, unresolved V genes explain under half, and the rest has no known cause. V and J calls plus clone size are reproduced from that table; the DNA served to infer D and trimming. Counted in this sample were some 49,000 clones; roughly 80% of them appeared once. Roughly 8.8% of the sample comes from the top ten.

The germline V gene (reference sequence) gives CDR1 as LNHDA and CDR2 as SQIVND. From its cysteine to its phenylalanine, the CDR3 spans 18 amino acids. Solely the CDR3 DNA is kept, with 54 bases framed from the first base. V has 2 bases trimmed and J has 1 base trimmed; junction bases matching no gene number 9. This receptor was taken from a human donor who had a prior SARS-CoV-2 infection. The chain links TRBV19 with TRBJ2-3, and TRBD2 aligns with 10 junction nucleotides. The sample was CD4+ T cells from PBMCs cultured without peptide, taken before COVID-19 vaccination. The DNA reads as follows: TGTGCCAGTAGTATAATTAGCGGGGGGCCGTTAGGCACAGATACGCAGTATTTT. It codes for CASSIISGGPLGTDTQYF. Beyond the CDR3, the reference TRBV19 and TRBJ2-3 genes provide the residues; the full variable domain reads: DGGITQSPKYLFRKEGQNVTLSCEQNLNHDAMYWYRQDPGQGLRLIYYSQIVNDFQKGDIAEGYSVSREKKESFPLTVTSAQKNPTAFYLCASSIISGGPLGTDTQYFGPGTRLTVL.